A selection of T cell receptor beta chains follows, all from one sample in a study of T cell changes during pregnancy in multiple sclerosis. TCRdb keeps only in-frame clones here, not all; method: immunoSEQ multiplex PCR. The sample lists 40,000 or so clones; 92% were seen once. The sequencing here drew on CD8+ T cells from peripheral blood mononuclear cells, taken before pregnancy. Receptors were obtained from a female donor with multiple sclerosis, enrolled in a pregnancy study. Both conserved end residues are trimmed from each CDR3. D genes are given only for firm matches. Only part of the rows carry a size: once, few, many, or a class if the clone is expanded.

D gene: NA
V gene: TRBV7-6
clone size: NA
CDR3 protein: ASSSSNTEAF

D gene: NA
V gene: TRBV7-9
clone size: NA
CDR3 protein: ASSETGELF

D gene: NA
V gene: TRBV7-9
clone size: NA
CDR3 protein: ASSPDTGLDTIY

D gene: NA
V gene: TRBV7-3
clone size: NA
CDR3 protein: ASSNNEQF

D gene: NA
V gene: TRBV7-6
clone size: NA
CDR3 protein: ASSLKGDTEAF

D gene: NA
V gene: TRBV5-3
clone size: NA
CDR3 protein: ATYGSGYEQY

D gene: NA
V gene: TRBV7-9
clone size: NA
CDR3 protein: ASSLDPGVAEQY

D gene: TRBD1
V gene: TRBV5-1
clone size: NA
CDR3 protein: ASSTDRGQEELF

D gene: TRBD1
V gene: TRBV6-6
clone size: NA
CDR3 protein: ASKQGDGYT

D gene: TRBD2
V gene: TRBV5-6
clone size: NA
CDR3 protein: ASSLRLAPRREDTQY

D gene: NA
V gene: TRBV2
clone size: NA
CDR3 protein: ASSEPAAEAF

D gene: NA
V gene: TRBV6-6
clone size: NA
CDR3 protein: ASWRPRTDTQY

D gene: TRBD2
V gene: TRBV28
clone size: NA
CDR3 protein: ASSLLAGGPDNEQF

D gene: NA
V gene: TRBV14
clone size: NA
CDR3 protein: ASSQNGVSGRIEETQY

D gene: NA
V gene: TRBV9
clone size: NA
CDR3 protein: ASSAHTGLNTEAF

D gene: TRBD1
V gene: TRBV25-1
clone size: NA
CDR3 protein: ASSQDRANTGELF

D gene: NA
V gene: TRBV7-9
clone size: NA
CDR3 protein: ASSQAAYEQY

D gene: NA
V gene: TRBV7-9
clone size: NA
CDR3 protein: ASSSPGTPRDYGYT

D gene: TRBD2
V gene: TRBV6-4
clone size: NA
CDR3 protein: ASSDSSGSYNEQF

D gene: NA
V gene: TRBV6-1
clone size: NA
CDR3 protein: ASSEAGGGRRQPQH

D gene: TRBD1
V gene: TRBV2
clone size: NA
CDR3 protein: ANIDRVEAF

D gene: TRBD1
V gene: TRBV27
clone size: once
CDR3 protein: ASSPGQSEAF

D gene: TRBD1
V gene: TRBV27
clone size: NA
CDR3 protein: ASSLFRTGSSYEQY

D gene: TRBD1
V gene: TRBV5-1
clone size: NA
CDR3 protein: ASSLRDSNYGYT

D gene: NA
V gene: TRBV27
clone size: NA
CDR3 protein: ASSLSIGTDTQY

D gene: TRBD1
V gene: TRBV29-1
clone size: NA
CDR3 protein: SAHEGQGARGYT

D gene: TRBD1
V gene: TRBV27
clone size: NA
CDR3 protein: ASTGTVYNEQF

D gene: NA
V gene: TRBV27
clone size: NA
CDR3 protein: ASTSGRFANTGELF

D gene: TRBD1
V gene: TRBV30
clone size: NA
CDR3 protein: AWSGQGASEAF

D gene: NA
V gene: TRBV18
clone size: NA
CDR3 protein: ASSPPWTPQETQY

D gene: TRBD1
V gene: TRBV5-5
clone size: NA
CDR3 protein: ASSLPRQGFYEQY